This TCR beta chain was retrieved from a study of cytomegalovirus exposure and HLA in healthy donors. The germline V gene encodes CDR1 SGHDN and CDR2 FVKESK. V gave up 3 bases and J gave up 12 bases; unmatched junction bases: 10. This CDR3 contains 13 residues. A remark on this clone: Its target is not known.

Study-wide results and limits: When a later analysis compared HLA-associated TCR beta chains with equally common others, the HLA-associated chains turned out to be more clonally expanded and to have lower generation probabilities.

The PCR employed 60 Vbeta primers together with 13 Jbeta primers. TCRdb's table, derived via immunoSEQ multiplex PCR, lists solely in-frame clones and lacks some. The sample has some 270,000 clones, approximately 80% seen once; the top ten hold about 0.28%. Sequencing was performed on PBMCs. The J gene is TRBJ1-2, the V gene TRBV14; 7 bases fit TRBD1. This sequence originates from a girl aged 2-10 years in good health and CMV-seronegative. CDR3 coding DNA: TGTGCCAGCAGCCATAGCTCGACAGGGACCGACACCTTC. It encodes CASSHSSTGTDTF.